The T cell receptor beta chain described here comes from a study of tumor-infiltrating lymphocytes in localized non-small cell lung cancer (dated by TCRdb to about 2021). As for the study more broadly: Several histologies were represented in the cohort, which also included both smokers and never-smokers as well as patients whose samples were collected after neoadjuvant chemotherapy. Resected tumor tissue and uninvolved lung tissue described as non-adjacent to the tumor were contributed by each patient, with both tissues obtained from the same patient. Flow cytometry, multiplex immunofluorescence, RNA-seq, exome sequencing and proteomics were applied to the same patients as TCR sequencing, which was one of several integrated assays. The overall ICON cohort comprised 150 or so surgical patients with localized non-small cell lung cancer whose tumors were resected. A total of under 65 patients were part of the paired comparison of immunoSEQ T-cell fraction between tumor and uninvolved lung.

Patient enrollment in ICON started in April 2016, and the final patient was enrolled in the second half of 2018. A subcohort of some 76 patients provided fresh tumor and matched uninvolved tissue for in-depth immune analyses, with TCR sequencing among those analyses. DNA isolated from bulk tissue, without cell sorting, was used for TCR sequencing. In this sample, this clone turned up once. The antigen it binds to is not known. Within one base of it there is no much larger clone, and no base qualities were kept. Clipping removes 7 bases from V and 12 bases from J, with 15 as the unmatched junction base count. In the germline V gene, CDR1 corresponds to SGHRS and CDR2 to YFSETQ. There are 14 amino acids in the CDR3, from cysteine to phenylalanine inclusive. CDR3 DNA only is kept here, 42 bases in frame from base 1. The immunoSEQ assay used for TCR sequencing gave the T-cell fraction in both tumor and uninvolved lung tissue. Per the source publication's procedure: For survival analysis, patients were divided into high (upper tertile) and low (lower two tertiles) T-cell fraction groups, which were compared by log-rank test. A signed-rank test was used to check for differences in T-cell fraction between paired tumor and uninvolved lung. As stored in TCRdb, this immuneACCESS dataset retains in-frame rearrangements with V and J assigned. A fraction of the clones does not appear; measured against another copy, unresolved V genes explain less than half of the discrepancy, and the remainder lacks a known reason. V and J calls and clone size are copied from that table; D and trimming were computed from the DNA. Counted in this sample were thousands of clones; about three quarters of them appeared once. Around 12% of the sample is held by the ten biggest clonotypes.

Overall study results and their limits: Because different pieces of the same tissue were used for different assays, technical variation could not be separated from intratumor heterogeneity. TCR-derived T-cell fraction did not differ between the flow cytometry-defined immunotypes IM1 (good prognosis) and IM2 (poor prognosis). In line with immunofluorescence CD3 counts, TCRbeta sequencing supported higher T cell infiltration in tumors compared with uninvolved lung tissue. Assay coverage varied across patients depending on available tissue quantity, so only a subset of the cohort had TCR sequencing. Recurrence-free survival showed no association with tumor T-cell fraction measured by TCR sequencing (p = 0.61).

The V and J segments used are TRBV5-1 and TRBJ1-1, with 10 bases in between that match TRBD1. This TCR was recovered from a human donor with non-small cell lung cancer. Sequencing was performed on lung tumor tissue. The CDR3 reads as follows: CASFNLPGQGTPFF. Here is the DNA: TGCGCCAGCTTCAACCTCCCGGGACAGGGGACGCCTTTCTTT.